A selection of T cell receptor beta chains follows, all from one sample in a study of beta chain features in type 1 diabetes. Using immunoSEQ multiplex PCR, the repertoire was profiled, and TCRdb retains in-frame clones only, with some absent. The table lists roughly 140,000 clones, less than 9.5% of them singletons. What was sequenced was central memory CD4+ T cells from blood. These receptors were obtained from a man between 18 and 29 years old in good health. The CDR3 runs from the conserved cysteine through the conserved F or W. The D gene is left open where the match is weak. A row's size may be missing; if present it is once, few, many or a size class.

CDR3,DNA,J,D,V,size
CASSFQRGAEETQYF,TGTGCCAGCAGCTTTCAGCGGGGGGCGGAGGAGACCCAGTACTTC,TRBJ2-5,TRBD2,TRBV7-2,-
CASSMDRRGQPQHF,TGTGCCAGCAGTATGGACAGGCGAGGGCAGCCCCAGCATTTT,TRBJ1-5,TRBD1,TRBV27,few
CASSFYREENYGYTF,TGTGCCAGCAGCTTTTACCGGGAAGAAAACTATGGCTACACCTTC,TRBJ1-2,-,TRBV7-2,-
CASSYLRERGNTIYF,TGTGCCAGCAGTTACCTCCGGGAGCGGGGAAACACCATATATTTT,TRBJ1-3,-,TRBV6-5,few
CASKTRPGGVVPGYTF,TGCGCCAGCAAAACTAGACCCGGCGGGGTGGTCCCTGGCTACACCTTC,TRBJ1-2,-,TRBV23-1,many
CASSGPVQVSYNSPLHF,TGTGCCAGCTCGGGTCCGGTACAGGTCTCCTATAATTCACCCCTCCACTTT,TRBJ1-6,-,TRBV18,few
CSVEAADPYEQYF,TGCAGCGTTGAAGCCGCGGATCCCTACGAGCAGTACTTC,TRBJ2-7,-,TRBV29-1,many
CASSPDRFEQYF,TGTGCCAGCAGCCCTGACAGGTTCGAGCAGTACTTC,TRBJ2-7,-,TRBV4-2,-
CASSLIDRGQLETQYF,TGTGCCAGCAGCTTAATTGACAGGGGGCAATTGGAGACCCAGTACTTC,TRBJ2-5,TRBD1,TRBV11-1,few
CATREQVNTEAFF,TGTGCCACCAGGGAACAGGTGAACACTGAAGCTTTCTTT,TRBJ1-1,-,TRBV15,few
CATLGQGAGEQFF,TGTGCCACTCTCGGACAGGGGGCAGGTGAGCAGTTCTTC,TRBJ2-1,TRBD1,TRBV2,few
CASSLDGGGGSGELFF,TGTGCCAGCAGCTTAGACGGCGGGGGGGGCTCCGGGGAGCTGTTTTTT,TRBJ2-2,TRBD2,TRBV7-2,-
CASRNTGTGRGYTF,TGTGCCAGCAGAAATACCGGGACAGGGAGAGGCTACACCTTC,TRBJ1-2,TRBD1,TRBV28,few
CASSPRHFYEQYF,TGTGCCAGCTCACCACGCCACTTTTACGAGCAGTACTTC,TRBJ2-7,-,TRBV18,-
CASSLQRYNEQFF,TGTGCCAGCAGCCTACAGCGGTACAATGAGCAGTTCTTC,TRBJ2-1,-,TRBV7-3,-
CSVATGQTYEQYF,TGCAGCGTTGCCACGGGACAAACCTACGAGCAGTACTTC,TRBJ2-7,-,TRBV29-1,-
CASSRRGAYTDTQYF,TGTGCCAGCAGTAGGCGGGGGGCCTACACAGATACGCAGTATTTT,TRBJ2-3,TRBD2,TRBV5-4,few
CASSHDLTGAGANVLTF,TGTGCCAGCAGCCATGACCTGACAGGGGCTGGGGCCAACGTCCTGACTTTC,TRBJ2-6,TRBD1,TRBV4-2,many
CASSRQGTGYTF,TGCGCCAGCAGCAGACAGGGGACCGGCTACACCTTC,TRBJ1-2,TRBD1,TRBV5-1,many
CASSSGTSNTGELFF,TGTGCCAGCTCTTCCGGGACTTCGAACACCGGGGAGCTGTTTTTT,TRBJ2-2,-,TRBV18,many
CASSLGFLVTGAETQYF,TGCGCCAGCAGCTTGGGGTTTCTCGTAACGGGAGCAGAGACCCAGTACTTC,TRBJ2-5,-,TRBV5-1,few
CASSIEGEVSPLHF,TGTGCCAGCAGCATAGAGGGAGAGGTTTCACCCCTCCACTTT,TRBJ1-6,-,TRBV9,once
CASSFDRGQPQHF,TGTGCCAGCAGCTTCGACAGGGGTCAGCCCCAGCATTTT,TRBJ1-5,TRBD1,TRBV7-3,-
CAITRAHNQPQHF,TGTGCCATCACGAGGGCCCACAATCAGCCCCAGCATTTT,TRBJ1-5,-,TRBV10-3,-
CASSFVIGGTTDTQYF,TGTGCCAGCAGCTTTGTAATCGGCGGTACCACAGATACGCAGTATTTT,TRBJ2-3,-,TRBV7-9,few
CTSSIGDRNQPQHF,TGTACCAGTAGTATCGGGGACAGGAATCAGCCCCAGCATTTT,TRBJ1-5,TRBD1,TRBV19,few
CASSPRTSGVHEQYF,TGTGCCAGCAGCCCGCGGACTAGCGGGGTCCACGAGCAGTACTTC,TRBJ2-7,TRBD2,TRBV7-8,-
CASSVDAVYAPGGNGYTF,TGTGCCAGCAGCGTAGATGCAGTCTATGCCCCCGGGGGAAATGGCTACACCTTC,TRBJ1-2,-,TRBV9,few
CASSLWGLFYGYTF,TGTGCCAGCAGCTTATGGGGGCTCTTCTATGGCTACACCTTC,TRBJ1-2,-,TRBV7-2,few
CASSQGRGAGNTGELFF,TGTGCCAGCAGCCAAGGAAGAGGCGCGGGGAACACCGGGGAGCTGTTTTTT,TRBJ2-2,-,TRBV4-2,few
CAISGTSGGTDTQYF,TGTGCCATCAGTGGAACTAGCGGGGGGACAGATACGCAGTATTTT,TRBJ2-3,TRBD2,TRBV10-3,few
CASSFGGEKLFF,TGTGCCAGCAGCTTTGGAGGTGAAAAACTGTTTTTT,TRBJ1-4,-,TRBV5-4,few
CASSGRAGQFISNEQFF,TGTGCCAGCAGCGGGAGAGCGGGGCAATTCATCAGCAATGAGCAGTTCTTC,TRBJ2-1,TRBD2,TRBV9,-
CASSVGDGEQFF,TGTGCCAGCAGCGTCGGTGACGGGGAGCAGTTCTTC,TRBJ2-1,-,TRBV7-3,-
CASSQDTGQLNTEAFF,TGCGCCAGCAGCCAAGATACCGGACAATTGAACACTGAAGCTTTCTTT,TRBJ1-1,-,TRBV4-3,few
CASRDREKETQYF,TGTGCCAGCCGGGACAGGGAGAAAGAGACCCAGTACTTC,TRBJ2-5,TRBD1,TRBV10-3,few
CASSQDRIAGASAETQYF,TGTGCCAGCAGCCAAGATAGAATAGCGGGGGCATCTGCAGAGACCCAGTACTTC,TRBJ2-5,TRBD2,TRBV4-2,-
CASSPSEAGLAAGELFF,TGTGCCAGCTCACCGTCAGAGGCTGGACTAGCGGCCGGGGAGCTGTTTTTT,TRBJ2-2,TRBD2,TRBV18,-
CASSSPGTGRDEQYF,TGTGCCAGCAGTTCACCCGGGACAGGGCGCGACGAGCAGTACTTC,TRBJ2-7,TRBD1,TRBV28,few
CASSLGRRDRGGEQYF,TGTGCCAGCAGCTTAGGCCGCCGGGACAGGGGAGGCGAGCAGTACTTC,TRBJ2-7,TRBD1,TRBV13,-
CASSQDLGFHYEQYF,TGCGCCAGCAGCCAAGATCTAGGCTTCCACTACGAGCAGTACTTC,TRBJ2-7,-,TRBV4-3,-
CAWSVTGTGEQYF,TGTGCCTGGAGTGTGACAGGGACGGGCGAGCAGTACTTC,TRBJ2-7,TRBD1,TRBV30,-
CASSPAGAFSGNTIYF,TGTGCCAGCTCCCCCGCGGGGGCCTTCTCTGGAAACACCATATATTTT,TRBJ1-3,-,TRBV18,many